The clone carrying this T cell receptor beta chain appeared a single time. The data were obtained in a study of blood T cell repertoires in COVID-19. The wider study: PBMCs, B-cell-depleted T cells, or T cells provided the cDNA or gDNA that made up the material.

Methods used by the authors: How many nucleated cells were present was estimated from reference gene primer amplification. Clones were read by immunoSEQ multiplex PCR, and TCRdb kept only the in-frame ones, dropping some. V and J calls and clone size follow that table, whereas D and trimming were derived from the DNA. The sample yields 240,000 or so clones, more than 80% seen once. Germline CDR1 is MNHEY and CDR2 is SMNVEV (reference sequence). This CDR3 region has 18 residues. V dropped 3 bases and J dropped 6 bases, with 23 bases sitting between them. The study recruited people aged 18 to 89 years across about 25 US areas. It was within 2 weeks before study entry that exposed participants met a COVID-19 case.

This clonotype originated in a man aged 50-60 years who had been exposed to COVID-19. The sequenced sample consisted of PBMCs or T cells enriched from blood (not recorded which). The J gene is TRBJ1-4, the V gene TRBV27; D ambiguous. CDR3 region: CASSFFVPMPERYEKLFF. CDR3 DNA sequence: TGTGCCAGCAGTTTCTTCGTGCCCATGCCTGAGCGGTATGAAAAACTGTTTTTT.